This is a list of T cell receptor beta chains from one sample in a study of blood T cell repertoires in COVID-19. Sequencing was performed with immunoSEQ multiplex PCR; in TCRdb, only in-frame clones are kept and a portion is missing. The profile covers around 76,000 clones, with 65% to 85% appearing a single time and about 13% taken by the ten largest. Sample: peripheral blood. Receptors were obtained from a man in his forties or fifties with COVID-19, enrolled during active disease. Both conserved end residues are part of each CDR3. A D gene is named only where the DNA matches it firmly. Not all rows give a size; the values are once, few, many and, for expanded clones, a class.

v_gene	abundance	j_gene	d_gene	CDR3aa	CDR3nt
TRBV5-4	-	TRBJ1-2	TRBD1	CASSPGQGRGTFGYTF	TGTGCCAGCAGCCCAGGACAGGGGAGGGGGACGTTTGGCTACACCTTC
TRBV7-2	-	TRBJ1-5	TRBD1	CASSSTGDTYQPQHF	TGTGCCAGCAGCTCTACAGGGGACACTTATCAGCCCCAGCATTTT
TRBV6-5	-	TRBJ2-7	-	CASSTGHFGYEQYF	TGTGCCAGCAGTACAGGTCATTTCGGCTACGAGCAGTACTTC
TRBV13	-	TRBJ1-1	-	CASSLEQNTEAFF	TGTGCCAGCAGCTTAGAACAGAACACTGAAGCTTTCTTT
TRBV24-1	-	TRBJ2-6	-	CATSDLSPHGSGANVLTF	TGTGCCACCAGTGATTTGAGCCCCCATGGCTCTGGGGCCAACGTCCTGACTTTC
TRBV14	-	TRBJ2-5	-	CASSPLIGRGTETQYF	TGTGCCAGCAGCCCCCTTATAGGCAGGGGAACAGAGACCCAGTACTTC
TRBV6-1	-	TRBJ1-5	-	CASSAPGGRGYQPQHF	TGTGCCAGCAGTGCTCCCGGGGGGCGGGGGTATCAGCCCCAGCATTTT
TRBV7-3	-	TRBJ2-6	-	CASSLYSHSGANVLTF	TGTGCCAGCAGCTTATACAGTCACTCTGGGGCCAACGTCCTGACTTTC
TRBV7-3	-	TRBJ2-2	TRBD2	CASSFKSSGGLTGELFF	TGTGCCAGCAGCTTTAAGAGTAGCGGGGGACTCACCGGGGAGCTGTTTTTT
TRBV14	few	TRBJ2-6	-	CASSPRPVGGGANVLTF	TGTGCCAGCAGCCCGCGGCCCGTAGGTGGTGGGGCCAACGTCCTGACTTTC
TRBV4-1	-	TRBJ1-5	TRBD1	CASSQDIHGTGSFSNQPQHF	TGCGCCAGCAGCCAAGATATACACGGGACAGGGTCTTTCTCCAATCAGCCCCAGCATTTT
TRBV6-5	-	TRBJ2-1	TRBD2	CATKTSGVGNEQFF	TGTGCCACCAAGACTAGCGGGGTAGGGAATGAGCAGTTCTTC
TRBV6-5	-	TRBJ2-2	TRBD1	CAGAGTADTGELFF	TGTGCCGGCGCCGGGACAGCAGACACCGGGGAGCTGTTTTTT
TRBV18	-	TRBJ2-1	-	CASSPPEGSLNEQFF	TGTGCCAGCTCACCACCGGAGGGAAGCCTCAATGAGCAGTTCTTC
TRBV28	-	TRBJ2-7	-	CASSLEGGYYEQYF	TGTGCCAGCAGTCTGGAGGGCGGGTACTACGAGCAGTACTTC
TRBV5-1	-	TRBJ1-2	TRBD1	CASSEGQDGYTF	TGCGCCAGCAGCGAGGGACAGGACGGCTACACCTTC
TRBV6-5	-	TRBJ2-7	TRBD2	CASSATSVHSYEQYF	TGTGCCAGCAGCGCCACTAGCGTCCACTCCTACGAGCAGTACTTC
TRBV18	-	TRBJ1-6	-	CASSPPRVGSPLHF	TGTGCCAGCTCACCACCACGGGTGGGTTCACCCCTCCACTTT
TRBV6-2/TRBV6-3	-	TRBJ2-1	TRBD2	CASSASGEKYNEQFF	TGTGCCAGCAGCGCTAGCGGGGAAAAATACAATGAGCAGTTCTTC
TRBV15	few	TRBJ1-2	-	CATSKDQGWGGYTF	TGTGCCACCAGCAAGGACCAGGGATGGGGAGGCTACACCTTC
TRBV2	once	TRBJ1-6	TRBD1	CASSVGQAQLGPLHF	TGTGCCAGCAGTGTTGGACAGGCCCAGTTAGGACCCCTCCACTTT
TRBV4-1	-	TRBJ1-2	-	CASSPPQAPGYGYTF	TGCGCCAGCAGCCCCCCCCAAGCCCCAGGCTATGGCTACACCTTC
TRBV3-1/TRBV3-2	-	TRBJ1-1	-	CASSQVGGGTEAFF	TGTGCCAGCAGCCAAGTTGGGGGGGGGACTGAAGCTTTCTTT
TRBV21-1	-	TRBJ2-3	-	CASPDRGLADTQYF	TGTGCCAGTCCGGACAGGGGGCTAGCAGATACGCAGTATTTT
TRBV28	-	TRBJ2-1	TRBD2	CASSLGDWSASGKQFF	TGTGCCAGCAGTTTAGGCGACTGGTCGGCTAGCGGTAAGCAGTTCTTC
TRBV6-2/TRBV6-3	-	TRBJ2-7	TRBD2	CASSERLAGAYEQYF	TGTGCCAGCAGTGAGAGACTAGCGGGTGCCTACGAGCAGTACTTC
TRBV5-6	-	TRBJ1-6	-	CASSGLLSPLHF	TGTGCCAGCAGTGGCTTATTATCACCCCTCCACTTT
TRBV7-3	-	TRBJ2-3	TRBD2	CASSLRGLAGNGDTQYF	TGTGCCAGCAGCTTAAGGGGGCTAGCGGGAAACGGAGATACGCAGTATTTT
TRBV29-1	-	TRBJ2-1	TRBD2	CSVVSVLAVGEQFF	TGCAGCGTTGTGAGTGTTCTAGCGGTGGGTGAGCAGTTCTTC
TRBV7-2	-	TRBJ2-7	TRBD2	CASSFGLATYEQYF	TGTGCCAGCAGCTTTGGACTAGCGACCTACGAGCAGTACTTC
TRBV2	-	TRBJ2-7	-	CASSPTGGGEQYF	TGTGCCAGCAGTCCCACAGGGGGGGGCGAGCAGTACTTC
TRBV6-8	-	TRBJ1-5	TRBD1	CASSYNGSRDRGLRGQPQHF	TGTGCCAGCAGTTATAACGGGTCGAGGGACAGGGGGCTTCGAGGGCAGCCCCAGCATTTT